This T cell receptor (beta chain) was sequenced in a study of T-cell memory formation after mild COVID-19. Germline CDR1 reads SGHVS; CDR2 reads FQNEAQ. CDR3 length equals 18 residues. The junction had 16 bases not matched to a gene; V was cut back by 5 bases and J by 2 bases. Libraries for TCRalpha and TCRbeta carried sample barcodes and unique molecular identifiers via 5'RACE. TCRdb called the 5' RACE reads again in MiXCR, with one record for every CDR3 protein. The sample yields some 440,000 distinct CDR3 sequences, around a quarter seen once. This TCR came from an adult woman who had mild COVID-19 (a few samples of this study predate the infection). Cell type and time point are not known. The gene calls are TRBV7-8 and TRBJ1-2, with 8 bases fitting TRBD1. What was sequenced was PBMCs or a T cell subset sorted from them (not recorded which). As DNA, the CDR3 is TGTGCCAGCAGCCAATTAATTGGTCGGGACAGGTTAAACTATGGCTACACCTTC. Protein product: CASSQLIGRDRLNYGYTF.